The 27 T cell receptor beta chains given below trace back to one sample, sequenced in a study of blood T cells in healthy people across ages. A second about 7 to 11 cycle PCR used barcoded and J-beta primers. TCRdb processed the 5' RACE reads anew with MiXCR; each CDR3 protein has one entry. This sample has 1.5 million or so distinct CDR3 sequences, with about 43% found just once. Sequencing was performed on blood. These receptors all stem from a woman aged 18-29 years in good health.

This rearrangement joins TRBV6-5 to TRBJ1-1; 11 bases are a match to TRBD1. The CDR3 length is 12 residues. The germline V gene has CDR1 MNHEY and CDR2 SVGAGI. V lost 5 bases, J lost 10 bases, and 3 bases stayed unmatched. In nucleotides, the CDR3 is TGTGCCAGCAGTCGTGGACAGGGGGCAGCTTTCTTT. Residues: CASSRGQGAAFF.

V gene TRBV18 combines with J gene TRBJ2-1, with a tentative D call TRBD1 (5 bases). This CDR3 comprises 16 residues. Trimming cost V 6 bases and J 0 bases, with 15 bases left between them. Germline V CDR1 and CDR2: KGHSH, LQKENI. As DNA, the CDR3 is TGTGCCAGCTCCCCCGACAGTTTCATCTCCTACAATGAGCAGTTCTTC. Translation: CASSPDSFISYNEQFF.

This clonotype was seen repeatedly, ten times or more. It may be a read error: a sequence one base away is much more abundant. CDR3 nucleotides: TGTGCCAGCAGCGTAGCAGGGGGCTACGAGCAGTACTTC. It is translated as CASSVAGGYEQYF. This sequence joins TRBV7-2 and TRBJ2-7; 7 bases are shared with TRBD1. Germline CDR1 reads SGHTA; CDR2 reads FQGNSA. This CDR3 spans 13 amino acids.

The V call is TRBV6-5, the J call TRBJ1-2; D may be TRBD1 (6 bases). CDR1 is MNHEY and CDR2 is SVGAGI in the germline V gene. The CDR3 consists of 14 residues. The V and J ends lost 6 bases and 5 bases respectively, with 16 bases between them. CDR3 amino acids: CASRNRGTPYGYTF. The CDR3 DNA sequence: TGTGCCAGCAGGAACCGCGGGACACCATATGGCTACACCTTC.

This clonotype has more than one count but fewer than ten. This chain's CDR3 is CASSPPVGGSSYEQYF. CDR3 coding DNA: TGCGCCAGCAGCCCCCCCGTCGGGGGGAGCTCCTACGAGCAGTACTTC. This chain uses TRBV4-1 with TRBJ2-7; TRBD2 aligns across 7 bases. The V segment lost 4 bases and the J segment 0 bases; nucleotides outside the gene matches: 9. The CDR3 spans 16 residues. Germline lookup yields CDR1 MGHRA and CDR2 YSYEKL.

This clonotype is a singleton in its sample. J is TRBJ1-2 and V is TRBV10-2, with TRBD1 identical over 7 bases. J lost 4 bases, V lost 5 bases, and 16 bases had no gene match. There are 17 residues in the CDR3. Germline V CDR1 and CDR2: WSHSY, SAAADI. This CDR3 is CASSWGTAYQDGYGYTF. CDR3 coding DNA: TGCGCCAGCAGTTGGGGGACAGCCTACCAAGACGGCTATGGCTACACCTTC.

J is TRBJ1-5 and V is TRBV20-1; TRBD2 is a possible D gene (6 bases). TRBJ2-3 explains the end of the DNA better; the J call may be wrong. Germline V gives CDR1 DFQATT, CDR2 SNEGSKA (reference sequence). There are 13 residues in the CDR3. The CDR3 is CSAISTSNQPQYF. As DNA, the CDR3 is TGCAGTGCTATCTCCACTAGCAATCAGCCCCAGTATTTT.

This clonotype was counted between two and nine times. The CDR3 here is CSVHNSRQAEANYGYTF. The CDR3 coding sequence is TGCAGCGTTCACAATTCCCGACAGGCGGAGGCTAACTATGGCTACACCTTC. This chain uses TRBV29-1 with TRBJ1-2, with D maybe TRBD1 (6 bases). The CDR3 is made up of 17 amino acids. The germline gives CDR1 SQVTM, CDR2 ANQGSEA. The V end was cut by 5 bases, the J end by 0 bases, with 22 bases between. The complete variable domain, with remaining parts taken from reference TRBV29-1 and TRBJ1-2, reads SAVISQKPSRDICQRGTSLTIQCQVDSQVTMMFWYRQQPGQSLTLIATANQGSEATYESGFVIDKFPISRPNLTFSTLTVSNMSPEDSSIYLCSVHNSRQAEANYGYTFGSGTRLTVV.

The rearrangement uses TRBV9 and TRBJ2-7; TRBD2 might be the D (5 bases). The CDR3 is 15 residues long. V was clipped by 0 bases and J by 5 bases, with 15 bases between them. Per germline, CDR1 SGDLS and CDR2 YYNGEE. CDR3 residues: CASSVGDGRADEQYF. The CDR3 coding sequence is TGTGCCAGCAGCGTAGGTGATGGGAGAGCCGACGAGCAGTACTTC. Using reference TRBV9 and TRBJ2-7 for the parts outside the CDR3, the full variable domain is DSGVTQTPKHLITATGQRVTLRCSPRSGDLSVYWYQQSLDQGLQFLIQYYNGEERAKGNILERFSAQQFPDLHSELNLSSLELGDSALYFCASSVGDGRADEQYFGPGTRLTVT.

This chain connects TRBV7-6 to TRBJ2-2; 9 bases agree with TRBD1. The CDR3 sequence is 12 residues long. V lost 11 bases and J lost 9; bases outside the gene matches: 7. From germline, CDR1 is SGHVS and CDR2 FNYEAQ. The CDR3 DNA follows: TGTGCCGCTAGGACAGGGGTCCGGGAGCTGTTTTTT. Translated, it gives CAARTGVRELFF.

DNA for the CDR3: TGTGCCAGCAGTTCGTGGACAGGGAGGGACGAGCAGTACTTC. It yields the protein CASSSWTGRDEQYF. This chain uses TRBV12-3 or TRBV12-4 with TRBJ2-5; the D gene is possibly TRBD1 (8 bases). The J call is in doubt because the DNA end fits TRBJ2-7 better. There are 14 residues in the CDR3.

A note on this clonotype: Germline and junction disagree at one end, which may indicate a read error. This chain uses TRBV3-1 with TRBJ1-2; 8 bases agree with TRBD1. This CDR3 region has 14 residues. The V gene's germline CDR1 is LGHDT and CDR2 YNNKEL (reference sequence). The CDR3 here is CAISLDRGYYGYTF. CDR3 nucleotides: TGTGCCATCAGCCTCGACAGGGGTTATTATGGCTACACCTTC. Complete variable domain (other parts from reference TRBV3-1 and TRBJ1-2): DTAVSQTPKYLVTQMGNDKSIKCEQNLGHDTMYWYKQDSKKFLKIMFSYNNKELIINETVPNRFSPKSPDKAHLNLHINSLELGDSAVYFCAISLDRGYYGYTFGSGTRLTVV.

This clonotype has just a few counts. The chain is built from TRBV9 and TRBJ1-2; D is uncertain. V was cut by 1 base and J by 5 bases, with 12 bases left in between. CDR3 length: 14 residues. Germline-derived CDR1 and CDR2 are SGDLS and YYNGEE. DNA for the CDR3: TGTGCCAGCAGCGTACACGCCGGGATGTATGGCTACACCTTC. Residues: CASSVHAGMYGYTF.

The chain has TRBV27 and TRBJ2-5; D may be TRBD1 or TRBD2 (6 bases each). The J call may be in error: the DNA end matches TRBJ2-7 better. This CDR3 is built from 15 residues. In germline, CDR1 is MNHEY, CDR2 SMNVEV (reference sequence). CDR3 DNA sequence: TGTGCCAGCAGTTTACAGCGAGGGGGGTCGTACGAGCAGTACTTC. This translates into CASSLQRGGSYEQYF.

CDR3 residues: CSARGGTAYEQFF. CDR3 in DNA: TGCAGTGCTAGGGGGGGGACAGCCTACGAGCAGTTCTTC. The J gene is TRBJ2-1, the V gene TRBV20-1, with D perhaps being TRBD1 or TRBD2 (7 bases each). The V end lost 3 bases, the J end lost 10 bases, and 16 bases lay between the germline ends. CDR1 and CDR2 from the germline V gene are DFQATT and SNEGSKA (reference sequence). The CDR3 is 13 residues long.

J is TRBJ1-1 and V is TRBV12-3 or TRBV12-4; 8 bases are a match to TRBD1. This CDR3 contains 14 residues. With V trimmed by 6 bases and J by 1 base, 4 bases remained unmatched. The CDR3 region has the DNA TGTGCCAGCAGCCGGACAGGGCAGAACACTGAAGCTTTCTTT. It yields the protein CASSRTGQNTEAFF.

The chain joins TRBV14 to TRBJ1-1; TRBD1 matches 7 bases. The V and J ends lost 3 bases and 3 bases, in that order; junction bases with no gene match: 7. Germline V gene lookup returns CDR1 SGHDN and CDR2 FVKESK. This CDR3 comprises 15 residues. This CDR3 is CASSHIRGSHTEAFF. The CDR3 bases are TGTGCCAGCAGCCATATCAGGGGGTCTCACACTGAAGCTTTCTTT.

This clonotype has a single count. DNA of the CDR3: TGTGCCAGCAGTCCGCTGACAGAGGGAACTGAAGCTTTCTTT. This sequence encodes CASSPLTEGTEAFF. The rearrangement joins TRBV12-3 or TRBV12-4 to TRBJ1-1, with D perhaps TRBD1 (5 bases). CDR3 length equals 14 residues. Trimming stripped 5 bases from V and 5 bases from J, with 15 bases between.

The V call is TRBV10-1, the J call TRBJ1-2; 7 bases line up with TRBD1. V trimming: 6 bases; J trimming: 8 bases; junction bases outside the gene matches: 12. The CDR3 has 14 residues. From germline, CDR1 is WNHNN and CDR2 SYGVQD (reference sequence). The CDR3 is CASRNGQVGYGYTF. Here the CDR3 DNA reads TGCGCCAGCAGGAACGGACAGGTCGGTTACGGCTACACCTTC.

This chain joins TRBV7-2 and TRBJ2-7; D is uncertain. Germline V gene data show CDR1 as SGHTA and CDR2 as FQGNSA. The CDR3 sequence is 15 residues long. Trimming shortened V by 4 bases and J by 6 bases, and 19 bases separated the two germline ends. The CDR3 spells CASSSDGPPRREQYF. CDR3 sequence (DNA): TGTGCCAGCAGCTCTGACGGCCCTCCCCGCCGCGAGCAGTACTTC.

V gene TRBV6-5 combines with J gene TRBJ1-1, with D possibly matching TRBD1 (6 bases). Trimming left V 5 bases short and J 6 bases short, with 19 bases between. This CDR3 is 15 amino acids long. Germline V gives CDR1 MNHEY, CDR2 SVGAGI. Here the CDR3 reads CASSHTGRDGPEAFF. Here the CDR3 DNA reads TGTGCCAGCAGTCATACAGGGAGGGATGGTCCTGAAGCTTTCTTT.

J is TRBJ2-2 and V is TRBV11-2; D gene ambiguous. The CDR3 extends over 13 amino acids. The V gene's germline CDR1 is SGHAT and CDR2 FQNNGV. The germline V and J ends were trimmed by 5 bases and 8 bases, with 12 bases remaining between them. CDR3 sequence: CASSPPLGGELFF. DNA of the CDR3: TGTGCCAGCAGCCCTCCTTTAGGTGGGGAGCTGTTTTTT. Variable domain in full (rest from reference TRBV11-2 and TRBJ2-2): EAGVAQSPRYKIIEKRQSVAFWCNPISGHATLYWYQQILGQGPKLLIQFQNNGVVDDSQLPKDRFSAERLKGVDSTLKIQPAKLEDSAVYLCASSPPLGGELFFGEGSRLTVL.

The V and J genes are TRBV12-3 or TRBV12-4 and TRBJ2-3; D call uncertain. The length of the CDR3 is 16 residues. The ends were cut back, 3 bases at V and 2 bases at J, with 15 bases in the middle. CDR3 amino acids: CASSFRRTSFTDTQYF. The CDR3 DNA follows: TGTGCCAGCAGTTTTCGTAGGACGTCATTCACAGATACGCAGTATTTT.

The genes are TRBV20-1 and TRBJ2-1, with 7 bases identical to TRBD1. Germline CDR1 and CDR2: DFQATT and SNEGSKA (reference sequence). The CDR3 consists of 15 residues. Unmatched junction bases numbered 7, after V lost 5 bases and J lost 0 bases. The CDR3 region is CSAPYRGSSYNEQFF. The CDR3 coding sequence is TGCAGTGCTCCTTACAGGGGTAGCTCCTACAATGAGCAGTTCTTC.

A note on this clonotype: The junction differs from germline at one of its ends, possibly a read error. This chain uses TRBV25-1 with TRBJ2-1, with TRBD2 matching over 7 bases. The length of the CDR3 is 16 residues. Germline CDR1 MGHDK, CDR2 SYGVNS. This CDR3 reads CTSSESASGANNEQFF. As DNA, the CDR3 is TGTACCAGCAGTGAATCCGCTAGCGGTGCCAACAATGAGCAGTTCTTC. The full variable domain, in which reference TRBV25-1 and TRBJ2-1 provide the parts outside the CDR3, is EADIYQTPRYLVIGTGKKITLECSQTMGHDKMYWYQQDPGMELHLIHYSYGVNSTEKGDLSSESTVSRIRTEHFPLTLESARPSHTSQYLCTSSESASGANNEQFFGPGTRLTVL.

In the case of this clonotype: Germline and junction disagree at one end, which may indicate a read error. The V gene is TRBV7-9, the J gene TRBJ2-5; D not resolved. This CDR3 has 14 amino acids. The V gene's germline CDR1 is SEHNR and CDR2 FQNEAQ (reference sequence). The CDR3 DNA reads as TGTGCCAGCAGCTTAGAAAGGACCCAAGAGACCCAGCACTTC. The encoded protein is CASSLERTQETQHF.

This clonotype appeared a few times. The chain recombines TRBV7-2 with TRBJ1-4; the D gene is possibly TRBD1 (5 bases). Germline V gene lookup returns CDR1 SGHTA and CDR2 FQGNSA. Trimming removed 4 bases from V and 2 bases from J, with 11 bases in between. The CDR3 has 15 amino acids. The CDR3: CASSSAWGTNEKLFF. CDR3 sequence (DNA): TGTGCCAGCAGCTCCGCCTGGGGCACTAATGAAAAACTGTTTTTT.